This TCR beta chain was recovered during a study of cytomegalovirus exposure and HLA in healthy donors. This CDR3 is 16 amino acids long. CDR1 and CDR2 (germline): SGDLS, YYNGEE. Losses at the gene ends were 1 base for V and 7 bases for J; bases not matched to a gene: 7. PCR used 60 Vbeta primers and 13 Jbeta primers. Measured with immunoSEQ multiplex PCR; TCRdb has only the in-frame clones, and not every one. Of about 230,000 clones listed, just over 75% are singletons. The source is a woman between 55 and 75 years old in good health and CMV-seropositive. This rearrangement joins TRBV9 to TRBJ2-5, with 13 bases identical to TRBD2. Material: PBMCs. CDR3 bases: TGTGCCAGCAGCGTAATGGGACTAGCGGGATGGGGGACCCAGTACTTC. It is translated as CASSVMGLAGWGTQYF.